The 28 T cell receptor beta chains below all came from one sample that was sequenced in a study of cytomegalovirus exposure and HLA in healthy donors. 60 Vbeta and 13 Jbeta primers were used in PCR. Assay: immunoSEQ multiplex PCR; the TCRdb copy retains only in-frame clones and omits some. The top ten clones hold about 2.4% of a sample with around 140,000 clones, more than 75% of them seen once. The sequencing input was PBMCs. All receptors derive from a woman under 30 in good health and CMV-seropositive.

The chain is built from TRBV6-5 and TRBJ1-2; D possibly corresponds to TRBD1 (5 bases). Germline V gene data show CDR1 as MNHEY and CDR2 as SVGAGI. Trimming stripped 6 bases from V and 5 bases from J, with 13 bases between. CDR3 length: 13 residues. CDR3 loop: CASRAGAGYGYTF. CDR3 DNA sequence: TGTGCCAGCAGAGCTGGGGCGGGGTATGGCTACACCTTC.

V is TRBV5-6 and J is TRBJ2-7, with D possibly matching TRBD2 (5 bases). Per germline, CDR1 SGHDT and CDR2 YYEEEE. Trimming cost V 1 base and J 3 bases, with 14 bases left between them. This CDR3 spans 15 amino acids. The CDR3 loop reads CASSLKAGPFYEQYF. The CDR3 DNA is TGTGCCAGCAGCTTGAAGGCGGGCCCCTTCTACGAGCAGTACTTC.

This clone was seen a few times. The chain is built from TRBV4-1 and TRBJ2-7, with 8 bases aligning to TRBD1. The ends lost 6 bases at V and 6 bases at J; junction bases unmatched: 10. The germline gives CDR1 MGHRA, CDR2 YSYEKL. The CDR3 is 14 amino acids. As DNA, the CDR3 is TGCGCCAGCAGTGTCGAGGACAGGGTGCGCGAGCAGTACTTC. Translated: CASSVEDRVREQYF.

V and J are TRBV7-2 and TRBJ2-3, with D possibly TRBD1 on 6 matching bases. This CDR3 is built from 13 residues. V dropped 8 bases and J dropped 5 bases, with 14 bases sitting between them. Per germline, CDR1 SGHTA and CDR2 FQGNSA. The CDR3 is CASAGVLGDTQYF. The DNA of the CDR3 is TGTGCCAGCGCAGGGGTTTTGGGAGATACGCAGTATTTT.

This clone was seen only once. A read error may account for a junction end that differs from germline. The chain joins TRBV4-1 to TRBJ1-2, with TRBD1 matching 7 bases. The germline V gene encodes CDR1 MGHRA and CDR2 YSYEKL. The CDR3 is 15 amino acids. The CDR3 is CASSQDQTGIYSYTF. The CDR3, as DNA: TGCGCCAGCAGCCAAGATCAGACAGGGATCTATAGCTACACCTTC.

The chain couples TRBV5-6 to TRBJ2-7; maybe TRBD1 (5 bases). Trimming left V 5 bases short and J 5 bases short, with 14 bases between. This CDR3 comprises 13 residues. CDR1 and CDR2 from the germline V gene are SGHDT and YYEEEE. The CDR3, as DNA: TGTGCCAGCAGTTCAGGGTTTTCCGACGAGCAGTACTTC. This encodes CASSSGFSDEQYF.

This clone was observed a handful of times. The chain couples TRBV29-1 to TRBJ2-5, with D uncertain. CDR1 and CDR2 (germline): SQVTM, ANQGSEA. This CDR3 is built from 13 residues. Trimming pared 5 bases from V and 2 bases from J, leaving 12 bases between. This CDR3 reads CSVPGVLQETQYF. CDR3 DNA: TGCAGCGTTCCCGGAGTGTTACAAGAGACCCAGTACTTC.

V usage is TRBV29-1 and J usage is TRBJ1-3; D might be TRBD1 (6 bases). The germline CDR1 and CDR2 sequences are SQVTM and ANQGSEA. CDR3 length equals 13 residues. Trimming shortened V by 5 bases and J by 1 base, and 9 bases separated the two germline ends. CDR3 sequence reads: CSVLQGSGNTIYF. The CDR3 region has the DNA TGCAGCGTTCTGCAGGGGTCTGGAAACACCATATATTTT.

V and J are TRBV27 and TRBJ1-5; perhaps TRBD1 as D (6 bases). The V end lost 5 bases, the J end lost 4 bases, and 12 bases lay between the germline ends. Looked up from germline, CDR1 is MNHEY and CDR2 is SMNVEV (reference sequence). The CDR3 is made up of 14 amino acids. The CDR3: CASSLRGQNQPQHF. The CDR3 nucleotides read TGTGCCAGCAGTCTCCGAGGACAGAATCAGCCCCAGCATTTT.

CDR3 residues: CAWSVGYEQYF. In DNA form, the CDR3 reads TGTGCCTGGAGTGTCGGCTACGAGCAGTACTTC. The chain couples TRBV30 to TRBJ2-7; D is unclear. The CDR3 totals 11 residues. Germline CDR1 and CDR2: GTSNPN and SVGIG (reference sequence). The germline V and J ends were trimmed by 0 bases and 3 bases, with 3 bases remaining between them.

The chain has TRBV27 and TRBJ2-7; TRBD2 matches 8 bases. CDR3 length: 15 amino acids. Germline values: CDR1 MNHEY, CDR2 SMNVEV (reference sequence). Losses at the gene ends were 6 bases for V and 3 bases for J; bases not matched to a gene: 10. CDR3 coding DNA: TGTGCCAGCAGCTCCAAGCGGGGGCCTCTCTACGAGCAGTACTTC. This sequence encodes CASSSKRGPLYEQYF.

The chain uses TRBV5-4 and TRBJ2-1, with 8 bases identical to TRBD2. In germline, CDR1 is SGHNT, CDR2 YYREEE (reference sequence). The CDR3 has 15 residues. V dropped 3 bases and J dropped 8; count of bases not matched to a gene: 10. The CDR3 loop is CASSSLELAVDEQFF. The CDR3 nucleotides are TGTGCCAGCAGCTCGCTTGAACTAGCGGTAGATGAGCAGTTCTTC.

Note on this clone: Sequence at one end of the junction differs from germline and may be a read error. The V and J genes are TRBV27 and TRBJ2-2; D remains unclear. The CDR3 runs to 17 residues. CDR1 is MNHEY and CDR2 is SMNVEV in the germline V gene (reference sequence). The CDR3 loop reads CASSSPVIAANPGELFF. The CDR3 region has the DNA TGTGCCAGCAGTTCTCCTGTTATTGCCGCGAACCCCGGGGAGCTGTTTTTT.

V and J are TRBV30 and TRBJ1-1, with 9 bases aligning to TRBD1. The V segment lost 2 bases and the J segment 3 bases; nucleotides outside the gene matches: 4. Germline V gene lookup returns CDR1 GTSNPN and CDR2 SVGIG (reference sequence). CDR3 length: 14 amino acids. In DNA form, the CDR3 reads TGTGCCTGGAGTATAGACAGGGGGTACACTGAAGCTTTCTTT. Translated, it gives CAWSIDRGYTEAFF.

The chain links TRBV19 to TRBJ2-2; D remains unclear. This CDR3 has 11 amino acids. Trimming stripped 5 bases from V and 7 bases from J, with 5 bases between. Looked up from germline, CDR1 is LNHDA and CDR2 is SQIVND (reference sequence). CDR3 bases: TGTGCCAGTAGTTCGGTCGGGGAGCTGTTTTTT. It encodes CASSSVGELFF.

V is TRBV4-2 and J is TRBJ1-2; TRBD1 aligns across 11 bases. The CDR3 is 17 amino acids. V lost 0 bases and J lost 4; bases outside the gene matches: 7. Per the germline V gene, CDR1 is LGHNA and CDR2 is YNFKEQ. The CDR3 sequence is CASSQEITGTGGYGYTF. The CDR3 nucleotides read TGTGCCAGCAGCCAAGAAATAACCGGGACAGGGGGCTATGGCTACACCTTC.

The chain carries TRBV13 and TRBJ1-6; D remains unclear. With 1 base removed from V and 7 bases from J, the gap between germline ends came to 5 bases. Germline V lookup: CDR1 PRHDT, CDR2 FYEKMQ (reference sequence). CDR3 length equals 13 residues. CDR3 nucleotides: TGTGCCAGCAGCTTAGTGCGGAATTCACCCCTCCACTTT. Its translation: CASSLVRNSPLHF.

This chain links TRBV27 with TRBJ1-1, with D perhaps TRBD1 (5 bases). The ends were cut back, 1 base at V and 0 bases at J, with 9 bases in the middle. The CDR3 is 15 amino acids. The germline CDR1 and CDR2 sequences are MNHEY and SMNVEV (reference sequence). As DNA, the CDR3 is TGTGCCAGCAGTTTATTTGGGGGGATGAACACTGAAGCTTTCTTT. Translating it yields CASSLFGGMNTEAFF.

This clone was counted between two and nine times. V gene TRBV5-5 combines with J gene TRBJ1-2, with D possibly matching TRBD1 (6 bases). Trimming stripped 0 bases from V and 7 bases from J, with 19 bases between. The germline V gene encodes CDR1 SGHKS and CDR2 YYEKEE (reference sequence). This CDR3 contains 16 residues. The CDR3 coding sequence is TGTGCCAGCAGCTTGGCCTCGGCACCGGGCAGGGGTGGCTACACCTTC. Amino acid sequence: CASSLASAPGRGGYTF. Supplemented by reference TRBV5-5 and TRBJ1-2, the full variable domain reads DAGVTQSPTHLIKTRGQQVTLRCSPISGHKSVSWYQQVLGQGPQFIFQYYEKEERGRGNFPDRFSARQFPNYSSELNVNALLLGDSALYLCASSLASAPGRGGYTFGSGTRLTVV.

This rearrangement joins TRBV9 to TRBJ2-3, with a weak D call TRBD2 (6 bases). The V and J ends lost 0 bases and 7 bases respectively, with 9 bases between them. The CDR3 is 13 amino acids. Germline V gene sequence: CDR1 SGDLS, CDR2 YYNGEE. CDR3: CASSVAEGHTQYF. Here the CDR3 DNA reads TGTGCCAGCAGCGTAGCGGAGGGGCATACGCAGTATTTT. Drawing the rest from reference TRBV9 and TRBJ2-3, the complete variable domain is DSGVTQTPKHLITATGQRVTLRCSPRSGDLSVYWYQQSLDQGLQFLIQYYNGEERAKGNILERFSAQQFPDLHSELNLSSLELGDSALYFCASSVAEGHTQYFGPGTRLTVL.

V is TRBV30 and J is TRBJ2-5; D may be TRBD1 (6 bases). In germline, CDR1 is GTSNPN, CDR2 SVGIG (reference sequence). CDR3 size: 15 residues. V lost 2 bases and J lost 5, with 18 bases in between. DNA of the CDR3: TGTGCCTGGAGTTCGGACAGCCTAAAGGGGGAGACCCAGTACTTC. It translates to CAWSSDSLKGETQYF. The whole variable domain, remainder taken from reference TRBV30 and TRBJ2-5, is SQTIHQWPATLVQPVGSPLSLECTVEGTSNPNLYWYRQAAGRGLQLLFYSVGIGQISSEVPQNLSASRPQDRQFILSSKKLLLSDSGFYLCAWSSDSLKGETQYFGPGTRLLVL.

V usage is TRBV5-4 and J usage is TRBJ1-1, with 8 bases matching TRBD1. The CDR3 loop spans 14 amino acids. The V gene's germline CDR1 is SGHNT and CDR2 YYREEE (reference sequence). V lost 5 bases to trimming and J lost 5 bases; unmatched junction nucleotides: 8. This chain's CDR3 is CASRNGQGRTEAFF. In DNA form, the CDR3 reads TGTGCCAGCAGAAATGGACAGGGTAGGACTGAAGCTTTCTTT.

J is TRBJ1-2 and V is TRBV4-1, with 9 nucleotides matching TRBD1. Germline-derived CDR1 and CDR2 are MGHRA and YSYEKL. With V trimmed by 6 bases and J by 6 bases, 11 bases remained unmatched. The CDR3 extends over 15 amino acids. The CDR3 loop is CASSYRTGDWDGYTF. CDR3 DNA sequence: TGCGCCAGCAGTTACCGGACAGGGGATTGGGATGGCTACACCTTC.

The table lists this clone with a count of one. This chain links TRBV6-5 with TRBJ2-7, with a weak D call TRBD2 (6 bases). V lost 6 bases and J 3 bases, leaving 9 bases between the germline ends. In germline, CDR1 is MNHEY, CDR2 SVGAGI. The CDR3 has 12 amino acids. CDR3 residues: CASRGLNYEQYF. The CDR3 coding sequence is TGTGCCAGCAGGGGACTGAACTACGAGCAGTACTTC.

This sequence joins TRBV11-2 and TRBJ1-1; no definite D call. The V and J ends lost 0 bases and 3 bases respectively, with 5 bases between them. This CDR3 is 13 amino acids long. Germline V gives CDR1 SGHAT, CDR2 FQNNGV. This chain's CDR3 is CASSLEEYTEAFF. Written as DNA, the CDR3 is TGTGCCAGCAGCTTAGAGGAGTACACTGAAGCTTTCTTT.

V is TRBV10-2 and J is TRBJ2-2, with 10 bases lining up with TRBD2. This CDR3 is built from 15 residues. With V trimmed by 3 bases and J by 6 bases, 4 bases remained unmatched. Germline V gives CDR1 WSHSY, CDR2 SAAADI. Written as DNA, the CDR3 is TGCGCCAGCAGTGAACTAGCGGGGTTTTCCGGGGAGCTGTTTTTT. Amino acid sequence: CASSELAGFSGELFF.

The chain recombines TRBV7-7 with TRBJ2-1; D may be TRBD2 (5 bases). CDR1 is SSHAT and CDR2 is FNYEAQ in the germline V gene (reference sequence). This CDR3 has 15 residues. V was pared by 1 base and J by 7 bases, with 14 bases between. The CDR3 loop reads CASSLEYGGYNEQFF. CDR3 bases: TGTGCCAGCAGCTTAGAGTACGGCGGGTATAATGAGCAGTTCTTC.

The J gene is TRBJ2-1, the V gene TRBV4-2; D might be TRBD2 (6 bases). The V end was cut by 1 base, the J end by 12 bases, with 10 bases between. The CDR3 runs 12 residues. CDR1 LGHNA and CDR2 YNFKEQ come from the germline V gene. The CDR3 region is CASSQVAGSQFF. In DNA form, the CDR3 reads TGTGCCAGCAGCCAAGTGGCGGGGTCGCAGTTCTTC.